The T cell receptor beta chain under discussion was sequenced for a study of OX40 agonist ivuxolimab in advanced cancers. Study-level results: Expansion of clones was among the lowest in partial responders at 0.1-3.0 mg/kg.

Assay: immunoSEQ multiplex PCR; the TCRdb copy retains only in-frame clones and omits some. The sample holds 60,000 to 65,000 clones, roughly nine tenths seen once. The sample holds one count of this clone. Its specificity is not known. Patients were ineligible given autoimmune disease history or systemic immunosuppression. The clonotype was recovered from an adult with an advanced solid tumor such as melanoma, head and neck, liver or kidney cancer. The sequences come from CD4+ or CD8+ T cells sorted from blood, collected in a trial of the OX40 agonist ivuxolimab.

The CDR3 loop is CASLLRGYRPSYEQYF. CDR3 sequence (DNA): TGTGCCAGCCTCCTGAGGGGCTACCGACCCTCCTACGAGCAGTACTTC. The chain recombines TRBV2 with TRBJ2-7; the D gene could be TRBD1 or TRBD2 (5 bases each). Deletions cut 8 bases from V and 0 bases from J, with 20 bases between. CDR1 and CDR2 from the germline V gene are SNHLY and FYNNEI. The CDR3 has 16 residues.